This T cell receptor (beta chain) is from a study of control samples from healthy donors and cancer patients. Measured with immunoSEQ multiplex PCR; TCRdb has only the in-frame clones, and not every one. The sample records 130,000 or so clones, around 94% being singletons. V shed 0 bases and J shed 6 bases, with 19 bases lying between them. This CDR3 is 17 amino acids long. CDR1 and CDR2 from the germline V gene are SGHDT and YYEEEE. The rearrangement joins TRBV5-6 to TRBJ2-4; D is perhaps TRBD1 (6 bases). This TCR derives from a man aged 40-55 years in good health. The material sequenced was blood. The CDR3 loop is CASSLAVGADVVNIQYF. The CDR3 bases are TGTGCCAGCAGCTTGGCGGTGGGGGCGGATGTCGTAAACATTCAGTACTTC.